Sequencing of this T cell receptor beta chain was carried out in a study of blood T cell repertoires in COVID-19. Original processing notes: Counts of nucleated cells, estimated from reference gene primer amplification, were obtained. Repertoires were generated with immunoSEQ multiplex PCR, while TCRdb's copy carries only in-frame clones and drops some. The V and J calls and the clone size are those of that table, but D and trimming were determined from the DNA. The sample yields 150,000 to 250,000 clones, almost 85% seen once. Germline V lookup: CDR1 SQVTM, CDR2 ANQGSEA. CDR3 length: 13 amino acids. Trimming took 8 bases from V and 5 from J; bases not matched to a gene: 10.

This TCR derives from a human donor with acute or convalescent COVID-19. The donor label of this sample is uncertain. The sample comprised peripheral blood. V is TRBV29-1 and J is TRBJ2-5; 8 bases are a match to TRBD2. This chain's CDR3 is CSLTGTGGETQYF. The CDR3 DNA is TGCAGCCTGACCGGGACGGGAGGGGAGACCCAGTACTTC.